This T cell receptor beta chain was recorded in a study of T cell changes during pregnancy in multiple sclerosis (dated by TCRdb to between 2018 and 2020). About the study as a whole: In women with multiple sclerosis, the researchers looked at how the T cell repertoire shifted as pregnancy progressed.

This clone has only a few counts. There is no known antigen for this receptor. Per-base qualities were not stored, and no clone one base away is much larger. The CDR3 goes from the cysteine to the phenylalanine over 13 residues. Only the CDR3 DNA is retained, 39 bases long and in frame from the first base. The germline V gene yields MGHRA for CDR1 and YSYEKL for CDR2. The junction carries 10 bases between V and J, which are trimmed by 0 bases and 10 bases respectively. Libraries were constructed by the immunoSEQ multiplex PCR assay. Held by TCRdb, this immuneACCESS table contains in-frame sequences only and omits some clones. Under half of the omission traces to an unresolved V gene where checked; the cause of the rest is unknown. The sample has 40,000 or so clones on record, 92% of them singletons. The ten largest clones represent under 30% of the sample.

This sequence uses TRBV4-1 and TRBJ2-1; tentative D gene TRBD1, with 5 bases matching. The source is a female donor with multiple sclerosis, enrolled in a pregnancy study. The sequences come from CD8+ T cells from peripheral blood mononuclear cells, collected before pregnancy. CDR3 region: CASSQEGVKEQFF. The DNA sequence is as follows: TGCGCCAGCAGCCAAGAAGGGGTTAAGGAGCAGTTCTTC.